This TCR beta chain was identified in a study of blood T cell repertoires in COVID-19. Libraries were prepared by immunoSEQ multiplex PCR; TCRdb keeps only in-frame clonotypes and omits some of them. The repertoire has about 400,000 clones, 87% of them found once; the top ten carry roughly 1.9%. CDR3 length equals 16 residues. Per germline, CDR1 LGHDT and CDR2 YNNKEL (reference sequence). Losses at the gene ends were 1 base for V and 3 bases for J; bases not matched to a gene: 6. This sequence originates from a man aged 35 to 55 in a cohort exposed to, infected with or recovered from COVID-19 (not recorded which). The sequenced material came from PBMCs or T cells enriched from blood (not recorded which). The chain combines TRBV3-1 (or the pseudogene TRBV3-2) with TRBJ1-5; TRBD1 agrees at 7 bases. CDR3 in DNA: TGTGCCAGCAGCCAAGGATGGACAGGTTCCAATCAGCCCCAGCATTTT. It translates to CASSQGWTGSNQPQHF.